This TCR beta chain was captured in a study of blood T cells in healthy people across ages. Study-wide results and limits: Naive CD4+ cells and diversity were both higher in long-lived donors than in aged donors.

Healthy Russian Caucasian donors spanned ages about 6 to 95 years. Every donor contributed roughly 10 milliliters of peripheral blood by blood draw. This CDR3 is built from 17 residues. V dropped 4 bases and J dropped 7 bases, with 24 bases sitting between them. Germline loops: CDR1 SGHDT, CDR2 YYEEEE. PCR was performed a second time for about 6 to 12 cycles using a sample-barcoded 5' primer and a J-beta primer mix. Each cDNA molecule received a tag from a template-switch adaptor that had 12 random nucleotides. TCRdb re-analysed the 5' RACE reads in MiXCR, keeping a single row per CDR3 protein. The sample has 1.5 million to 2 million distinct CDR3 sequences; about 50% are singletons. To note about this clonotype: Its cognate antigen is unknown.

The genes are TRBV5-6 and TRBJ2-1; D may correspond to TRBD1 or TRBD2 (5 bases each). This clonotype originated in a woman aged 40 to 50 in good health. The specimen was blood. Here the CDR3 DNA reads TGTGCCAGCAGCAAAACACCCACCCCCATCGAGGGGAATGAGCAGTTCTTC. It specifies CASSKTPTPIEGNEQFF.